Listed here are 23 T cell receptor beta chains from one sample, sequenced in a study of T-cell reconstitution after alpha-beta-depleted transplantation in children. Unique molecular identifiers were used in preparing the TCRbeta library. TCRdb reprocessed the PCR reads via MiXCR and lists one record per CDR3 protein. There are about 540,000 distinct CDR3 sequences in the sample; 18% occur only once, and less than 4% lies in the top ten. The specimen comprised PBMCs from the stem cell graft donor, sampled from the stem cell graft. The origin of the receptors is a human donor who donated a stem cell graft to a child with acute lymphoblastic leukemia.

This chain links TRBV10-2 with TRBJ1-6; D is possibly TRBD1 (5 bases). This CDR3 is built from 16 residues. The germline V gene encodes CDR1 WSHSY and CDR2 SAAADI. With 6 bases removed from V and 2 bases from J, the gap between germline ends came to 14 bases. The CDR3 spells CASSIGGATYNSPLHF. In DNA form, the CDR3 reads TGCGCCAGCAGCATTGGTGGGGCAACCTATAATTCACCCCTCCACTTT.

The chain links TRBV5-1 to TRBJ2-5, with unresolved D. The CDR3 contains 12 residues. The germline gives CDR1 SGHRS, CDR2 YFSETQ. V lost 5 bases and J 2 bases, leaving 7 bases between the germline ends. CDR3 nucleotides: TGCGCCAGCAGGATCGAACAAGAGACCCAGTACTTC. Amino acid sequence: CASRIEQETQYF.

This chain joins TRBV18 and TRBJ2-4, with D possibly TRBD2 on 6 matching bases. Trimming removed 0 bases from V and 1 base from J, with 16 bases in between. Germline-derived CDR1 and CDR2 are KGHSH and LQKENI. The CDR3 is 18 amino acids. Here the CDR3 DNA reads TGTGCCAGCTCACCACCACTGTCGCGGGACTCGGCCAAAAACATTCAGTACTTC. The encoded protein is CASSPPLSRDSAKNIQYF.

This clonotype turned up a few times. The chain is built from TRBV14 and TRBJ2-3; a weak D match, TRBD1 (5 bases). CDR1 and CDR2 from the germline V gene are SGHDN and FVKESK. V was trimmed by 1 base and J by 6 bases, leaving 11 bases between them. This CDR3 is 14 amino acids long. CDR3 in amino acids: CASSQVGSGDTQYF. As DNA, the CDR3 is TGTGCCAGCAGCCAAGTTGGATCAGGGGATACGCAGTATTTT.

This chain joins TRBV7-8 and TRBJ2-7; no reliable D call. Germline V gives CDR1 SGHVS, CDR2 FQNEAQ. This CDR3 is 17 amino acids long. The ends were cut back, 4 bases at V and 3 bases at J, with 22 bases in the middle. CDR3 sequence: CASSSTESGQYVYEQYF. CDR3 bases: TGTGCCAGCAGCTCGACCGAGTCGGGCCAGTACGTCTACGAGCAGTACTTC.

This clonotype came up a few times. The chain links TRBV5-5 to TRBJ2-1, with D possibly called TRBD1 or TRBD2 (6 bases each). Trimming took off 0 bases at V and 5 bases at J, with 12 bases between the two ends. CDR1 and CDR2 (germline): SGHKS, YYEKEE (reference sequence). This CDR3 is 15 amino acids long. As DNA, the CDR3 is TGTGCCAGCAGCTTGGGATGGGGGGCAGACAATGAGCAGTTCTTC. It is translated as CASSLGWGADNEQFF. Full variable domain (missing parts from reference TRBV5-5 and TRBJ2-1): DAGVTQSPTHLIKTRGQQVTLRCSPISGHKSVSWYQQVLGQGPQFIFQYYEKEERGRGNFPDRFSARQFPNYSSELNVNALLLGDSALYLCASSLGWGADNEQFFGPGTRLTVL.

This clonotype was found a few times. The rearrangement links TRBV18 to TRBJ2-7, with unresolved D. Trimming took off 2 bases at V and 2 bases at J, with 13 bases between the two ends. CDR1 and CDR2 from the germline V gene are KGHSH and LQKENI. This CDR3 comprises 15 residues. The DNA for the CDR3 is TGTGCCAGCTCACCAGGAGAGCTCGGCCCCTACGAGCAGTACTTC. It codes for CASSPGELGPYEQYF.

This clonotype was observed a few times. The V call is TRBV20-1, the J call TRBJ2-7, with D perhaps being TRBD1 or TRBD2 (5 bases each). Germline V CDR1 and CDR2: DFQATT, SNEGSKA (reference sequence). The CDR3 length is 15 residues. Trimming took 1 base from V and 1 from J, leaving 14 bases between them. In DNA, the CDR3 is TGCAGTGCTAGAGTGGGGGAAGGGCCATCCTACGAGCAGTACTTC. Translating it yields CSARVGEGPSYEQYF.

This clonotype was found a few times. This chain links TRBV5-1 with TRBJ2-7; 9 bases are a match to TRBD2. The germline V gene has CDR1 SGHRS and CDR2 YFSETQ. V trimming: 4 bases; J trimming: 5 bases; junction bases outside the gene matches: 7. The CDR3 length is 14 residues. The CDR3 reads CASSALAGANEQYF. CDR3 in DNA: TGCGCCAGCAGCGCCTTAGCGGGAGCCAACGAGCAGTACTTC.

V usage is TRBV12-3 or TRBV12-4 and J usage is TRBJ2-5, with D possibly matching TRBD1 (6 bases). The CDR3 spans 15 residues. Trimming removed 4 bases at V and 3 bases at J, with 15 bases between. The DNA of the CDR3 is TGTGCCAGCAGTTCGTGGGACACCCTAAAAGAGACCCAGTACTTC. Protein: CASSSWDTLKETQYF.

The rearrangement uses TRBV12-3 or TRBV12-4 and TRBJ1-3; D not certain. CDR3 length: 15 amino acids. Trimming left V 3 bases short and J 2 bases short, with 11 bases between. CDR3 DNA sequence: TGTGCCAGCAGTTTTCGTGGGAGGCCTGGAAACACCATATATTTT. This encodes CASSFRGRPGNTIYF.

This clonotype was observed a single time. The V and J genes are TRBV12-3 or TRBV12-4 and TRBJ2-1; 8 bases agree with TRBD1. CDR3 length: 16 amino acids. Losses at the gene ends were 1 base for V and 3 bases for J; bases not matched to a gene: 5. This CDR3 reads CASSLEAGGIYNEQFF. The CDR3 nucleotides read TGTGCCAGCAGTTTAGAGGCAGGGGGCATCTACAATGAGCAGTTCTTC.

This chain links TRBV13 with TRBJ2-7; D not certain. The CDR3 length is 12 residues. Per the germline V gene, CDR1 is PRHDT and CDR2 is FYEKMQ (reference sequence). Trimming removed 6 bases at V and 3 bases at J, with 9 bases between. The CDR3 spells CASRTDGYEQYF. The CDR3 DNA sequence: TGTGCCAGCAGGACGGACGGCTACGAGCAGTACTTC.

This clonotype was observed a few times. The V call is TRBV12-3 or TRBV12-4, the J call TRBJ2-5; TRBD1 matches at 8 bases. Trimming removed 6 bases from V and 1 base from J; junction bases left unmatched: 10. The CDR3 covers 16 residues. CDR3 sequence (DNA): TGTGCCAGCAGCCCGGGACAGGTGCGCGTCCAAGAGACCCAGTACTTC. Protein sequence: CASSPGQVRVQETQYF.

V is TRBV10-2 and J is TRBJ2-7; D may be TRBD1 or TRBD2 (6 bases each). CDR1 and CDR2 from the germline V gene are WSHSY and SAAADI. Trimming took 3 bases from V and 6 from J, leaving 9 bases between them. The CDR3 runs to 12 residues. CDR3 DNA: TGCGCCAGCAGTGAAACGGGGGCCGAGCAGTACTTC. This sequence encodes CASSETGAEQYF.

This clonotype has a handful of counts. The CDR3 DNA follows: TGTGCCAGCAGTTACGGTAGCGGGAGGCATAGGGATGAGCAGTTCTTC. This sequence encodes CASSYGSGRHRDEQFF. The genes are TRBV6-5 and TRBJ2-1, with 10 bases that match TRBD2. The CDR3 consists of 16 residues. V shed 2 bases and J 8 bases; nucleotides not matched to a gene: 9. Germline V lookup: CDR1 MNHEY, CDR2 SVGAGI.

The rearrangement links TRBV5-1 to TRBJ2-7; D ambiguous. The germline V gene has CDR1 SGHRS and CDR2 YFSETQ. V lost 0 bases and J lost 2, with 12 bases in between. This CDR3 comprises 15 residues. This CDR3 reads CASSLEAPGPYEQYF. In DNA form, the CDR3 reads TGCGCCAGCAGCTTGGAGGCCCCCGGCCCCTACGAGCAGTACTTC.

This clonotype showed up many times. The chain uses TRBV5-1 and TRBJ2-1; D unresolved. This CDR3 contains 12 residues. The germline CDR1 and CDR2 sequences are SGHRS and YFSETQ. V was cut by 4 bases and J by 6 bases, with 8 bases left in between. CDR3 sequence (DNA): TGCGCCAGCAGCCCCTTTACCAATGAGCAGTTCTTC. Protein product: CASSPFTNEQFF.

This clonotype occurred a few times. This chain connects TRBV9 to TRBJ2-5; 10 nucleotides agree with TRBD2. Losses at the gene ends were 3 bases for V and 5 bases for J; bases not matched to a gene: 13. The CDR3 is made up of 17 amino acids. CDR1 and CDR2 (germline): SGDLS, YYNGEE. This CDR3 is CASSGKSGRAFRETQYF. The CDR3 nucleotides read TGTGCCAGCAGCGGAAAGAGCGGGAGGGCCTTCAGGGAGACCCAGTACTTC.

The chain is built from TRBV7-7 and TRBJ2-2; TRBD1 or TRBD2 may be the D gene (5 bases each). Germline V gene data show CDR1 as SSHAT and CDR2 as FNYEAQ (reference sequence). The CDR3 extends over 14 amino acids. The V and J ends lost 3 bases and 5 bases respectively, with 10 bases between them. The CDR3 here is CASSLGPATGELFF. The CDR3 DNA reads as TGTGCCAGCAGCTTGGGACCTGCAACCGGGGAGCTGTTTTTT.

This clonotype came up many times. CDR3 loop: CASSKARHMNTEAFF. The CDR3 nucleotides are TGTGCCAGCAGCAAGGCAAGGCACATGAACACTGAAGCTTTCTTT. The chain uses TRBV12-3 or TRBV12-4 and TRBJ1-1; D call uncertain. V was clipped by 6 bases and J by 0 bases, with 14 bases between them. The CDR3 extends over 15 amino acids.

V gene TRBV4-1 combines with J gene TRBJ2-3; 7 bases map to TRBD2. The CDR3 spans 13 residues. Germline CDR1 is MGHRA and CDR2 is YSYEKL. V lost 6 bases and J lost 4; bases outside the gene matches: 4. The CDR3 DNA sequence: TGCGCCAGCAGACGGGAGGTCCCAGATACGCAGTATTTT. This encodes CASRREVPDTQYF.

CDR3 residues: CASSSSELNEQFF. The DNA of the CDR3 is TGTGCCAGCAGTTCTAGTGAGCTGAATGAGCAGTTCTTC. The J gene is TRBJ2-1, the V gene TRBV6-5, with unresolved D. CDR3 length: 13 amino acids. Germline CDR1 reads MNHEY; CDR2 reads SVGAGI. The V and J ends lost 4 bases and 7 bases respectively, with 11 bases between them.